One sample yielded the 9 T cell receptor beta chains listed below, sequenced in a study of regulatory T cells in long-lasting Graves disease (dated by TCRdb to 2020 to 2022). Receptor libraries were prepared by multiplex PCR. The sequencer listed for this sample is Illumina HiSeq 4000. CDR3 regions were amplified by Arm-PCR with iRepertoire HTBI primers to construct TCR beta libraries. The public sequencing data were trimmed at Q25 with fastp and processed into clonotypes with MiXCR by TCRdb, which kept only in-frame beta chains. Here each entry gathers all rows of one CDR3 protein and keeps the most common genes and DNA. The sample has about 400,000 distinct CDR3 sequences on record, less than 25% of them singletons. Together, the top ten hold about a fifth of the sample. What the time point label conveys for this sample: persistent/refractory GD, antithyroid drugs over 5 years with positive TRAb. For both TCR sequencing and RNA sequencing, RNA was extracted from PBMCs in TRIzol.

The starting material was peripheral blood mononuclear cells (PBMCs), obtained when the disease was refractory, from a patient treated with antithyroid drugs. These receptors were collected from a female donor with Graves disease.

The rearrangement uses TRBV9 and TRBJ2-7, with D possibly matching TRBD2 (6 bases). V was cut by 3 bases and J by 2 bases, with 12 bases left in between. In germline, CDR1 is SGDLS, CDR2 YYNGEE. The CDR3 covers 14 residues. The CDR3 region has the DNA TGTGCCAGCAGCGCGGGAGTACCCGCCTACGAGCAGTACTTC. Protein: CASSAGVPAYEQYF.

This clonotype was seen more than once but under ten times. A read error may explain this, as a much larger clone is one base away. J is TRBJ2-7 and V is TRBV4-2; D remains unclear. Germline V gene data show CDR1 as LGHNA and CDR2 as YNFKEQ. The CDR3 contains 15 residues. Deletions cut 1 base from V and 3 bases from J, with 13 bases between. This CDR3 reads CASSQGVGRGYEQYF. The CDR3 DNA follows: TGTGCCAGCAGCCAAGGCGTCGGCAGAGGCTACGAGCAGTACTTC.

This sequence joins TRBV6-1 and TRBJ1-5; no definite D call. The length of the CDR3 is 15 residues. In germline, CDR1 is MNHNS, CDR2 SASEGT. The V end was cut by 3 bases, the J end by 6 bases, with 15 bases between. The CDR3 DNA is TGTGCCAGCAGTGAGGGCCACCTCGGCCGTCAGCCCCAGCATTTT. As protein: CASSEGHLGRQPQHF.

CDR3 protein: CASSSDSCEQYF. DNA of the CDR3: TGTGCCAGCAGCTCCGACAGTTGCGAGCAGTACTTC. The rearrangement links TRBV7-2 to TRBJ2-7; D possibly corresponds to TRBD1 (5 bases). The germline V gene encodes CDR1 SGHTA and CDR2 FQGNSA. This CDR3 is built from 12 residues. Trimming left V 4 bases short and J 6 bases short, with 10 bases between. The whole variable domain, remainder taken from reference TRBV7-2 and TRBJ2-7, is GAGVSQSPSNKVTEKGKDVELRCDPISGHTALYWYRQSLGQGLEFLIYFQGNSAPDKSGLPSDRFSAERTGGSVSTLTIQRTQQEDSAVYLCASSSDSCEQYFGPGTRLTVT.

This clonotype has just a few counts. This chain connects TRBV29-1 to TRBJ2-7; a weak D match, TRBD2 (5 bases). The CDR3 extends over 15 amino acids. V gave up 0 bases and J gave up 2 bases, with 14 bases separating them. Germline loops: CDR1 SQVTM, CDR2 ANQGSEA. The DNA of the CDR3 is TGCAGCGTTGAAGATCCCGGGGATATTACCTACGAGCAGTACTTC. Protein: CSVEDPGDITYEQYF.

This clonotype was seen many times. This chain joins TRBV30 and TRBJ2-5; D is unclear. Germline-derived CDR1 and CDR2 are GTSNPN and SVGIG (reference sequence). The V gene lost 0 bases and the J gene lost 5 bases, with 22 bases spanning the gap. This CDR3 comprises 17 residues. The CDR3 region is CAWSVSVFGQLGETQYF. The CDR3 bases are TGTGCCTGGAGTGTAAGCGTTTTTGGGCAGTTGGGGGAGACCCAGTACTTC.

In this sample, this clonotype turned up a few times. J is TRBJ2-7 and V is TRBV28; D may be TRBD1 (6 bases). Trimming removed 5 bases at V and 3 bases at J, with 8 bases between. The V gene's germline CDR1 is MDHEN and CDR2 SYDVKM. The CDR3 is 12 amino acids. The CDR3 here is CASSRQVYEQYF. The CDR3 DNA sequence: TGTGCCAGCAGTAGACAGGTCTACGAGCAGTACTTC.

In nucleotides, the CDR3 is TGTGCCAGCAGCCGCCAGGGCAGCTTTAACTATGGCTACACCTTC. Its translation: CASSRQGSFNYGYTF. V and J are TRBV3-1 and TRBJ1-2, with TRBD1 as a possible D gene (5 bases). The CDR3 runs to 15 residues. The germline CDR1 and CDR2 sequences are LGHDT and YNNKEL (reference sequence). V shed 4 bases and J shed 1 base, with 13 bases lying between them.

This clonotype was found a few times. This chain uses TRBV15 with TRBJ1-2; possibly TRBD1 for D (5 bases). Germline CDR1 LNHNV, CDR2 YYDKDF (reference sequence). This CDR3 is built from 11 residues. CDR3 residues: CATQGIYGYTF. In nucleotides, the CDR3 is TGTGCTACCCAGGGAATCTATGGCTACACCTTC.